This TCR beta chain comes out of a study of T cell changes during pregnancy in multiple sclerosis. Sequencing was performed with immunoSEQ multiplex PCR; in TCRdb, only in-frame clones are kept and a portion is missing. The table lists about 52,000 clones, over 80% of them singletons, with roughly 0.23% in the top ten. This receptor was identified in a female donor with multiple sclerosis, enrolled in a pregnancy study. This specimen was CD4+ T cells from peripheral blood mononuclear cells, taken in the third trimester of pregnancy.

Written as DNA, the CDR3 is TGTGCCAGCAGTTTGATCGGACAGGGACCCTCTGGGGCCAACGTCCTGACTTTC. Protein product: CASSLIGQGPSGANVLTF. The chain is built from TRBV27 and TRBJ2-6, with TRBD1 matching 8 bases. J gave up 0 bases and V 3 bases, and 7 bases lay outside the gene matches. Germline V CDR1 and CDR2: MNHEY, SMNVEV (reference sequence). CDR3 length equals 18 residues.